These T cell receptor beta chains were read from a single sample in a study of T cell repertoires in cytomegalovirus infection. A single record per CDR3 protein comes from TCRdb applying MiXCR to the reads. The sample contains around 100,000 distinct CDR3 sequences, about 15% of which appear only once. Source material: PBMCs. The receptors were sampled from a human donor in good health (CMV status not recorded). Some clones in this sample may be carry-over from other donors' samples. CDR3s include the opening cysteine and the closing phenylalanine or tryptophan.

j_call v_call cdr3_aa
TRBJ2-1 TRBV28 CASSWRGNEQFF
TRBJ1-5 TRBV4-1 CASSPYPTGDNQPQHF
TRBJ2-5 TRBV7-2 CASSLSWETQYF
TRBJ2-1 TRBV7-6 CASSRQGPYNEQFF
TRBJ1-2 TRBV5-1 CASSSTTGDGYTF
TRBJ2-3 TRBV12-3/TRBV12-4 CASSNTGTGNTDTQYF
TRBJ1-5 TRBV28 CASSKTGYRGQPQHF
TRBJ2-1 TRBV28 CASPPARGSPYNEQFF
TRBJ2-6 TRBV15 CATSRDLSTGANVLTF
TRBJ1-1 TRBV6-2/TRBV6-3 CASKSQTPEPAFF
TRBJ2-7 TRBV14 CASSRREGRYKQYF
TRBJ1-1 TRBV19 CASKQRDLNTEAFF
TRBJ2-5 TRBV15 CATSRAQGGADWEETQYF
TRBJ1-4 TRBV27 CASSLSYGGGEKLFF
TRBJ1-3 TRBV6-2/TRBV6-3 CASSVEAGNTIYF
TRBJ1-5 TRBV2 CASSGDRDGDQPQHF